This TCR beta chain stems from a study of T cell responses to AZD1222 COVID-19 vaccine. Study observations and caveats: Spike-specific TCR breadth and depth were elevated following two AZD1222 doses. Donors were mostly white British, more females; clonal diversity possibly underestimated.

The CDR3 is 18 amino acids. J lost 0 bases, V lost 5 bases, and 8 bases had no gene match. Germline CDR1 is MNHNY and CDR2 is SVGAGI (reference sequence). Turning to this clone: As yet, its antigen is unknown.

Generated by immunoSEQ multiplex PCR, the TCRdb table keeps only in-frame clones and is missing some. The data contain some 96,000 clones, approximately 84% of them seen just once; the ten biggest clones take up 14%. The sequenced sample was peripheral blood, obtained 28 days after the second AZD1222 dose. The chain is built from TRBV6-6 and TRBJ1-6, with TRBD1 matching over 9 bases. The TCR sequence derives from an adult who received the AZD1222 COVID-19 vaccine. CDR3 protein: CASSRTGTGSSYNSPLHF. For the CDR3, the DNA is TGTGCCAGCAGTCGTACCGGGACAGGGAGCTCCTATAATTCACCCCTCCACTTT.